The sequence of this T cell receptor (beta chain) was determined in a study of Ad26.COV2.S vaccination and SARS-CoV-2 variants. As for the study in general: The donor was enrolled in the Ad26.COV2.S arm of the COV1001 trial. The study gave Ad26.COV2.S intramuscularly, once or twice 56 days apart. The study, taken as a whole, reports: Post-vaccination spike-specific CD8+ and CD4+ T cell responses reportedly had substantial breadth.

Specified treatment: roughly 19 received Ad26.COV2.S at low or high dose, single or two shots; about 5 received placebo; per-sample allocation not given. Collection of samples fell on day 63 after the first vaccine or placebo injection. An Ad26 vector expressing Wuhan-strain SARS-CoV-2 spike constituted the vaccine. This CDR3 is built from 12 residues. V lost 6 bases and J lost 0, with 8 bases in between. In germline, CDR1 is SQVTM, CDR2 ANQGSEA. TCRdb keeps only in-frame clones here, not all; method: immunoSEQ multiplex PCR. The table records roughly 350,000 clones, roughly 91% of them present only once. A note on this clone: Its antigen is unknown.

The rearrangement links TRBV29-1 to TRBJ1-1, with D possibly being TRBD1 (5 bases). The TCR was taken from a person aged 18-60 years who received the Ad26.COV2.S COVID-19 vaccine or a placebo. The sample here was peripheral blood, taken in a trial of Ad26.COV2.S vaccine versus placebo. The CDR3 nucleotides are TGCAGCGTGCGACAGATGAACACTGAAGCTTTCTTT. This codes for CSVRQMNTEAFF.